Sequencing of this TCR beta chain was carried out in a study of blood T cell repertoires in COVID-19. Generated by immunoSEQ multiplex PCR, the TCRdb table keeps only in-frame clones and is missing some. The sample lists 310,000 or so clones; around 87% were seen once. The V and J ends lost 1 base and 3 bases respectively, with 9 bases between them. Germline assignment: CDR1 SGHTA and CDR2 FQGNSA. The CDR3 is made up of 15 amino acids. The origin of this receptor is a woman aged 50 to 65 who had recovered from COVID-19. Sequenced input: peripheral blood. The V and J genes are TRBV7-2 and TRBJ1-4, with D maybe TRBD1 (5 bases). The CDR3 DNA sequence: TGTGCCAGCAGCTTAGAGGGGATTTCTAATGAAAAACTGTTTTTT. As protein: CASSLEGISNEKLFF.